This T cell receptor beta chain comes out of a study of T cell repertoires in ileal Crohn's disease (dated by TCRdb to about 2019). About the study as a whole: At the time of surgery, roughly 40% of patients were active smokers, and the median duration of disease was 7.9 years. Every patient underwent surgery because of a complication, which was stricturing disease in about 60% and penetrating disease in around 39%. Roughly half of the patients were given postoperative therapy, with 11 receiving thiopurines and 15 to 20 receiving anti-TNF agents. TCR repertoire analysis was done in roughly 57 Crohn's disease patients from a prospective multicentre cohort. The study was conducted in parallel with a multicentre cohort that was designed to identify predictors of early endoscopic recurrence following ileocolonic resection. Endoscopic postoperative recurrence was defined by a Rutgeerts score above i0. A total of about 150 mucosal samples from about 50 patients were sequenced, with samples obtained at several locations on the surgical specimen and at postoperative endoscopy. What the authors observed across the whole study: Mucosal CD4 and CD8 T cells were sorted and sequenced only in a subgroup of patients, the size of which was not stated. A significantly higher proportion of clonal expansions was observed in active smokers at surgery than in non-smokers (about 25% vs 20%, p=0.02). Endoscopic recurrence was found to be associated with higher high-frequency clone percentages at surgery, and recurrence was observed in all patients with clonality above 26.8% (18/57). More high-frequency clones were carried by sorted CD8 T cells than by CD4 T cells, suggesting that mucosal expansions were mainly CD8.

This clone was picked up one time. The antigen this receptor binds is unknown. Base quality data are lacking; no much larger clone is found one base away. For commercial TCRB immunosequencing, about 500 nanograms of biopsy DNA were submitted for each sample. Adaptive Biotechnology amplified CDR3 regions from genomic DNA with a two-step multiplex PCR that controlled for amplification bias. Primers for every V and J gene segment were used in the first PCR, and barcodes and Illumina adapters were added in the second PCR. An Illumina instrument was used to sequence the CDR3 libraries. The original pipeline was this. The analysis drew on both the pipelines supplied by the vendor and custom analysis of the raw data in R/Bioconductor running R version 3.3.0. Clonality, ranging from 0 to 1, was calculated as the inverse of the normalised Shannon entropy of all productive clones. High-frequency clones were defined as the share of the repertoire occupied by the top 100 clones, with only clones passing a 95% confidence test being retained. Overlap between samples was measured with the Morisita-Horn index, while repertoire diversity was measured with the Simpson index. TCRdb carries this immuneACCESS record with in-frame sequences only. Its versions omit some clonotypes, under half of them owing to an unresolved V gene in the studies checked, with the rest unexplained. V and J calls and clone size are copied from that table; D and trimming were computed from the DNA. In this sample the table shows approximately 18,000 clones, approximately 87% of which occur a single time. The ten largest clones take up about a tenth of the sample.

V is shortened by 1 base, J by 0 bases, and the region joining them spans 14 bases. Counted from cysteine to phenylalanine, this CDR3 has 18 amino acids. Solely the CDR3 DNA is kept, with 54 bases framed from the first base. From a lookup of the germline V gene, CDR1 and CDR2 are SGDLS and YYNGEE. Adults with ileal or ileocolonic Crohn's disease and an indication for ileocolonic resection were eligible for inclusion. Whole ileal mucosal biopsies were stored frozen at -80°C before DNA extraction. Genomic DNA was extracted from frozen whole biopsies using a TRizol-based method and was quantified with a NanoDrop 2000 spectrophotometer.

This TCR came from an adult with Crohn's disease. Recombination joined TRBV9 with TRBJ2-6, with TRBD2 tentatively as D gene (5 bases match). The sample comprised ileal tissue. The CDR3 corresponds to CASSVSVQRSSGANVLTF. The nucleotide sequence reads as follows: TGTGCCAGCAGCGTATCAGTACAGCGGAGCTCTGGGGCCAACGTCCTGACTTTC.